A single TCR beta chain is shown here with its context. CDR3 length equals 18 residues. CDR1 is MNHEY, CDR2 SVGEGT, per germline. V lost 0 bases and J lost 0, with 15 bases in between. This record belongs to a study of human T cells and chemical hapten exposure. Time point described: pre-sensitization, week 0. Noted treatment: therapeutic diphenylcyclopropenone sensitization with weekly scalp DPC. TCRdb reprocessed the RACE reads via MiXCR and lists one record per CDR3 protein. The sample has about 120,000 distinct CDR3 sequences, 13% seen once; the top ten hold 2.8%. The receptor was derived from a young woman with alopecia areata. Some clones in this sample may be carry-over from other donors' samples. The sample in question was whole blood, obtained in connection with sensitization to the hapten diphenylcyclopropenone (DPC). The J gene is TRBJ1-5, the V gene TRBV6-2 or TRBV6-3, with unresolved D. CDR3: CASSYSSSGSHSNQPQHF. The CDR3 DNA reads TGTGCCAGCAGTTACTCGTCTTCTGGATCTCATAGCAATCAGCCCCAGCATTTT.